A selection of T cell receptor beta chains follows, all from one sample in a study of CD4 and CD8 cells across lung adenocarcinoma regions. MiXCR, applied by TCRdb to the PCR reads, yields one record per CDR3 protein. The data contain some 3,700 distinct CDR3 sequences, just over 50% of them seen just once; the ten biggest clones take up around 24%. The sample taken for sequencing was CD4+ T cells from the margin of a lung tumor. These receptor sequences come from a female donor with lung adenocarcinoma. The CD4 and CD8 labels of this study may be unreliable. CDR3s include the opening cysteine and the closing phenylalanine or tryptophan. A D gene is named only where the DNA matches it firmly. Clone size is shown for a subset of rows, as once, few, many or a class of expanded clone.

>TRBV9|TRBJ2-5|TRBD2|-
TGTGCCAGCAGCGTAGCTTTAGGACTAGCCCAAGAGACCCAGTACTTC
CASSVALGLAQETQYF
>TRBV7-2|TRBJ1-1|-|-
TGTGCCAGCAGCTTACGGGGAAGCGGGGCTTTCTTT
CASSLRGSGAFF
>TRBV6-1|TRBJ1-5|-|medium-sized
TGTGCCAGCGGAGGAGGGGGTCACCAGCCCCAGCATTTT
CASGGGGHQPQHF
>TRBV6-1|TRBJ1-4|-|-
TGTGCCAGCAGTGAATTTGGAGACACGTTGTTTTTT
CASSEFGDTLFF
>TRBV6-1|TRBJ1-1|-|-
TGTGCCAGCAGTGAAGGGGACCCTAGGGGAGCTTTCTTT
CASSEGDPRGAFF
>TRBV6-1|TRBJ1-5|-|once
TGTGCCAGCATAACAGATAACAATCAGCCCCAGCATTTT
CASITDNNQPQHF
>TRBV6-1|TRBJ2-5|-|once
TGTGCCAGCACCGCAGACAATGAGCAGTACTTC
CASTADNEQYF
>TRBV6-1|TRBJ2-5|TRBD2|-
TGTGCCAGCAGACGTACTAGCGGGGGCCAAGAGACCCAGTACTTC
CASRRTSGGQETQYF
>TRBV14|TRBJ2-7|TRBD2|once
TGTGCCAGCAGCCCGCTTGAGGGGACTAGCGGTTACGAGCAGTACTTC
CASSPLEGTSGYEQYF
>TRBV10-1|TRBJ2-7|TRBD2|-
TGCGCCAGCGGGGGGATTGGGGGGGGGAACACAGATACGCAGTACTTC
CASGGIGGGNTDTQYF
>TRBV6-5|TRBJ1-2|TRBD1|few
TGTGCCAGCAGTTACACCGGACAGGGACAAGGCTACACCTTC
CASSYTGQGQGYTF
>TRBV6-1|TRBJ2-1|-|-
TGTGCCAGCACGGGCTACAATGAGCAGTTCTTC
CASTGYNEQFF
>TRBV6-1|TRBJ2-5|TRBD2|-
TGTGCCAGCACTCCGGGACTAGCGGGGGGGATGTTATCCAAGGGAGAGACCCAGTACTTC
CASTPGLAGGMLSKGETQYF
>TRBV7-9|TRBJ1-3|-|few
TGTGCCAGCAGCTTAGGAAACACCATATATTTT
CASSLGNTIYF
>TRBV6-1|TRBJ2-1|-|-
TGTGCCAGCTACAGGAACGGATACTACGAGCAGTTCTTC
CASYRNGYYEQFF
>TRBV10-3|TRBJ2-1|TRBD2|large
TGTGCCATCAGTGAGATGACTAGCGGCCTCTACAATGAGCAGTTCTTC
CAISEMTSGLYNEQFF
>TRBV7-3|TRBJ2-1|-|medium-sized
TGTGCCAGCAGCCCCAGTCCAGGTTCGGATGAGCAGTTCTTC
CASSPSPGSDEQFF
>TRBV7-6|TRBJ2-1|TRBD2|-
TGTGCCAGCAGCCCCAAAGGGACTAGCGGGAGGAATGAGCAGTTCTTC
CASSPKGTSGRNEQFF
>TRBV5-1|TRBJ2-1|-|-
TGCGCCAGCAGCCCAAGCCGGACTGGCGGAGAGCAGTTCTTC
CASSPSRTGGEQFF
>TRBV6-1|TRBJ2-3|-|-
TGTGCCAGCAGGGTCAGTCTAGCATCCGATACGCAGTATTTT
CASRVSLASDTQYF
>TRBV28|TRBJ2-3|TRBD2|-
TGTGCCAGCAAAGACCGGGACTATCCAGATACGCAGTATTTT
CASKDRDYPDTQYF
>TRBV6-5|TRBJ2-5|-|few
TGTGCCAGCAGTTACTCGATGTCGGGGGCGGGCGGGACCCAGTACTTC
CASSYSMSGAGGTQYF
>TRBV6-1|TRBJ2-1|-|few
TGTGCCAGCAGGAGCCCTAGCGCAAACTACAATGAGCAGTTCTTC
CASRSPSANYNEQFF
>TRBV10-1|TRBJ2-1|-|-
TGCGCCAGCAGTGAGAATACAGGGGAGCAGTTCTTC
CASSENTGEQFF
>TRBV7-2|TRBJ2-7|-|medium-sized
TGTGCCAGCAGCTTACCAGGGTACTACGAGCAGTACTTC
CASSLPGYYEQYF
>TRBV6-1|TRBJ1-6|-|-
TGTGCCAGCAGTGCCGGGCCCTATAATTCACCCCTCCACTTT
CASSAGPYNSPLHF
>TRBV6-5|TRBJ2-7|-|-
TGTGCCAGCAGTTACCGCACCGGGACTCGGCAGTACTTC
CASSYRTGTRQYF
>TRBV7-2|TRBJ2-3|TRBD2|-
TGTGCCAGCAGCGCCCGGGTAGCGGGGGACACAGATACTCAGTATTTT
CASSARVAGDTDTQYF
>TRBV6-5|TRBJ2-5|-|-
TGTGCCAGCAGTTACGCGAGCGGAGCCCAAGAGACCCAGTACTTC
CASSYASGAQETQYF
>TRBV6-5|TRBJ2-5|-|once
TGTGCCAGCAGTTACTCCCGGGACTCCGGGACCCAGTACTTC
CASSYSRDSGTQYF
>TRBV6-1|TRBJ2-3|-|once
TGTGCCAGCGGAAATCTAGAAAAAAACATTCAGTATTTT
CASGNLEKNIQYF
>TRBV27|TRBJ2-5|-|-
TGTGCCAGCACCAACCGGGGCGGGGAAGGAAAGATTCAGTACTTC
CASTNRGGEGKIQYF
>TRBV6-1|TRBJ1-2|TRBD1|-
TGTGCCAGCACCAAGACAGGGGCCATCGGGGGGTACTATGGCTACACCTTC
CASTKTGAIGGYYGYTF
>TRBV6-1|TRBJ2-1|TRBD2|-
TGTGCCAGCAGTAGACTAGCGGGGAACAATGAGCAGTTCTTC
CASSRLAGNNEQFF
>TRBV5-1|TRBJ2-3|TRBD2|once
TGCGCCAGCAGCTTTAGTCTAGCGGGACTCACAGATACGCAGTATTTT
CASSFSLAGLTDTQYF
>TRBV25-1|TRBJ2-1|-|-
TGTGCCAGCAGTGAATATGGGGGGTACCAAGAGACCCAGTTCTTC
CASSEYGGYQETQFF
>TRBV10-1|TRBJ2-3|-|-
TGCGCCAGCAGTGGACTAGAAAGCACAGATACGCAGTATTTT
CASSGLESTDTQYF